This TCR beta chain was profiled in a study of T cell changes during pregnancy in multiple sclerosis. V gave up 1 base and J gave up 8 bases, with 11 bases separating them. This CDR3 has 13 amino acids. Germline CDR1 and CDR2: MNHNS and SASEGT. Profiling relied on immunoSEQ multiplex PCR, and the TCRdb table lists in-frame clones only, not all of them. The top ten clones hold approximately 1.4% of a sample with 80,000 or so clones, around 90% of them seen once. This clone was detected only a few times. The chain couples TRBV6-1 to TRBJ1-2; no firm D call. The sample in question was peripheral blood, obtained before pregnancy. The TCR was taken from a female donor with multiple sclerosis, enrolled in a pregnancy study. The CDR3 region is CASSEGGVGGYTF. CDR3 DNA sequence: TGTGCCAGCAGTGAAGGGGGAGTGGGGGGCTACACCTTC.